The text below deals with one TCR beta chain. No antigen is known for it. No qualities accompany the bases; no much larger clone lies one base away. The CDR3 regions of human TCRbeta chains were subjected to immunosequencing. The paper's data handling went like this. TCRs in the repertoires were matched against a reference library of SARS-CoV-2-specific TCRs that had been generated with the MIRA antigen-specificity platform. Breadth meant the fraction of unique TCRs that were SARS-CoV-2-associated, whereas depth meant the fraction of total T cells that were SARS-CoV-2-associated. Using the MIRA data, every spike-specific TCR was mapped to the spike region that the TCR reacted to and assigned to either a CD4 or a CD8 class. Log10-transformed breadth and depth values were compared by one-way ANOVA with Sidak's multiple comparisons tests. TCRdb holds this immuneACCESS table with in-frame rearrangements only. Some clones are missing; in checked studies, unresolved V genes explain under half, and the rest has no known cause. Clone size and V and J calls were adopted from that table, with D and trimming inferred from the DNA. The sample table contains 150,000 to 200,000 clones; only one count was recorded for more than 85% of them. Of the sample, approximately 0.97% falls within the top ten clones.

The time point label on this specimen signifies: baseline before first vaccination. Samples from vaccinated people were obtained from the UK trials COV001 and COV002, which included a single-blind randomized controlled phase 2/3 trial of AZD1222 (ChAdOx1 nCoV-19) in healthy adults. Trial participant PBMC samples were collected at day 0 and day 28 after the second dose for TCRbeta chain sequencing. This entry comes from a study of T cell responses to AZD1222 COVID-19 vaccine (dated by TCRdb to about 2021). Turning to the overall study: AZD1222 recipients whose second dose came at about 4 weeks and those whose second dose came at about 12 weeks were combined into one group, since spike-specific TCR depth and breadth did not differ between the two schedules. Trial participants were enrolled by age into subgroups of 18-55, 56-69 and 70-plus years, and about 150, 27 and 61 TCR-sequenced participants, respectively, were included in these subgroups. TCR sequencing was performed for roughly 240 trial participants, of whom 200 to 210 were given two doses of AZD1222 and around 25 were given two doses of MenACWY control vaccine. What the study reported, not specific to this receptor: In the small 56-69-year group, the increase in depth fell short of significance, most likely because of low power. Spike-specific TCR breadth and depth rose significantly after two AZD1222 doses compared with day 0 and with MenACWY recipients. Because no samples from the day 14 peak response were available, repertoires could be characterized only after the peak T cell response. Conclusions about previously exposed vaccinees are limited, since just a handful of AZD1222 recipients were seropositive for SARS-CoV-2 at baseline. CD4 TCRs associated with the vaccine covered the entire spike protein, and the dominant responses were in regions 160-218 and 743-854. Reportedly, almost half of the unique spike-specific TCRs recognized epitopes lying outside the regions that are mutated in the B.1.351 and B.1.1.7 variants. Participants were mostly white British and included more females than males, and it was suggested by the authors that clonal diversity may have been underestimated.

Compared with germline, V lacks 5 bases and J lacks 8 bases; bases without a gene match: 6. From cysteine to phenylalanine, the CDR3 is 14 amino acids long. Just CDR3 DNA is preserved here, 42 bases in frame from base 1. Sample: peripheral blood, taken on day 0 of AZD1222 vaccination. The receptor's source is an adult in good health. The rearrangement combines TRBV5-3 with TRBJ1-4, with 10 central nucleotides matching TRBD1. TRBV5-3 qualifies as an ORF whose function is uncertain. The sequenced DNA is TGTGCCAGAAGACCCGGACAGGGGGTGGAAAAACTGTTTTTT. This translates into CARRPGQGVEKLFF.